What follows are 24 T cell receptor beta chains derived from one specimen sequenced in a study of beta chain features in type 1 diabetes. Of the isolated RNA, all was reverse transcribed, and so the sequenced material was expressed TCRB transcripts. Only in-frame clones appear in the TCRdb table, and some are missing; sequencing was by immunoSEQ multiplex PCR. Of some 250,000 clones in the sample, 27% were seen once. The sequenced material came from central memory CD4+ T cells from blood. All receptors come from a man between 25 and 39 years old in good health.

This clone has a handful of counts. The rearrangement uses TRBV5-4 and TRBJ2-3, with 9 bases identical to TRBD2. This CDR3 has 16 residues. The V and J ends lost 4 bases and 5 bases, in that order; junction bases with no gene match: 11. CDR1 is SGHNT and CDR2 is YYREEE in the germline V gene (reference sequence). DNA for the CDR3: TGTGCCAGCAGCCCGGTGGGCGGGGGGGCCGTAGATACGCAGTATTTT. Encoded protein: CASSPVGGGAVDTQYF.

The V and J genes are TRBV18 and TRBJ1-2, with TRBD1 as a possible D gene (5 bases). The ends were cut back, 3 bases at V and 1 base at J, with 9 bases in the middle. The CDR3 is made up of 14 amino acids. Per germline, CDR1 KGHSH and CDR2 LQKENI. CDR3 in DNA: TGTGCCAGCTCACCGAACAGGTTTAACTATGGCTACACCTTC. It codes for CASSPNRFNYGYTF. Based on the CDR3 plus reference TRBV18 and TRBJ1-2, the full variable domain is NAGVMQNPRHLVRRRGQEARLRCSPMKGHSHVYWYRQLPEEGLKFMVYLQKENIIDESGMPKERFSAEFPKEGPSILRIQQVVRGDSAAYFCASSPNRFNYGYTFGSGTRLTVV.

The chain's CDR3 is CASSLSRETQYF. The CDR3 DNA is TGTGCCAGCAGCTTAAGTCGCGAGACCCAGTACTTC. The chain links TRBV11-1 to TRBJ2-5; D is uncertain. The CDR3 totals 12 residues. V dropped 2 bases and J dropped 5 bases, with 6 bases sitting between them. Germline loops: CDR1 SGHAT, CDR2 FQDESV (reference sequence). The full variable domain, rest sourced from reference TRBV11-1 and TRBJ2-5, is EAEVAQSPRYKITEKSQAVAFWCDPISGHATLYWYRQILGQGPELLVQFQDESVVDDSQLPKDRFSAERLKGVDSTLKIQPAELGDSAMYLCASSLSRETQYFGPGTRLLVL.

CDR3: CASSFSGTGKNEQFF. The CDR3 bases are TGTGCCAGCAGTTTTTCCGGGACAGGGAAGAATGAGCAGTTCTTC. This chain connects TRBV7-2 to TRBJ2-1; 9 bases agree with TRBD1. V lost 6 bases, J lost 7 bases, and 10 bases stayed unmatched. This CDR3 has 15 residues. The germline CDR1 and CDR2 sequences are SGHTA and FQGNSA.

J is TRBJ2-3 and V is TRBV5-1; TRBD2 agrees at 8 bases. J gave up 8 bases and V 3 bases, and 11 bases lay outside the gene matches. This CDR3 has 15 residues. Per germline, CDR1 SGHRS and CDR2 YFSETQ. The CDR3 nucleotides read TGCGCCAGCAGCTCCCTGCAGACACGGGAGGGTACGCAGTATTTT. This translates into CASSSLQTREGTQYF.

The genes are TRBV18 and TRBJ2-5; D unclear. This CDR3 is built from 15 residues. V lost 3 bases, J lost 1 base, and 12 bases lay in between. The germline V gene encodes CDR1 KGHSH and CDR2 LQKENI. The CDR3 reads CASSPSRRFQETQYF. In DNA, the CDR3 is TGTGCCAGCTCACCCTCGAGACGATTCCAAGAGACCCAGTACTTC.

CDR3 region: CASRRDGSYEQYF. The CDR3 coding sequence is TGTGCCAGCAGACGGGACGGCTCCTACGAGCAGTACTTC. The gene calls are TRBV6-5 and TRBJ2-7; D may be TRBD1 or TRBD2 (5 bases each). CDR3 length: 13 residues. Trimming removed 6 bases at V and 0 bases at J, with 9 bases between. The germline V gene has CDR1 MNHEY and CDR2 SVGAGI.

For the CDR3, the DNA is TGTGCCAGCTCACCACCGAGAAGCAGCGGGTACACCGGGGAGCTGTTTTTT. Amino acids: CASSPPRSSGYTGELFF. This rearrangement joins TRBV18 to TRBJ2-2, with TRBD2 as a possible D gene (6 bases). V lost 0 bases and J 3 bases, leaving 14 bases between the germline ends. CDR3 size: 17 residues. Per germline, CDR1 KGHSH and CDR2 LQKENI.

This clone has only a few counts. This chain connects TRBV7-8 to TRBJ2-3; TRBD2 matches 10 bases. The CDR3 loop spans 17 amino acids. CDR1 and CDR2 from the germline V gene are SGHVS and FQNEAQ. V trimming: 5 bases; J trimming: 2 bases; junction bases outside the gene matches: 10. In DNA form, the CDR3 reads TGTGCCAGCAGCCACCCAACTAGCGGGGCTAACACAGATACGCAGTATTTT. This codes for CASSHPTSGANTDTQYF.

The chain combines TRBV7-9 with TRBJ1-2; 8 bases are a match to TRBD1. CDR1 and CDR2 (germline): SEHNR, FQNEAQ (reference sequence). The V segment lost 5 bases and the J segment 7 bases; nucleotides outside the gene matches: 3. CDR3 size: 12 residues. This CDR3 reads CASSPTGGGYTF. CDR3 sequence (DNA): TGTGCCAGCAGCCCTACAGGGGGTGGCTACACCTTC.

The rearrangement uses TRBV9 and TRBJ2-1; the match to TRBD2 covers 10 bases. The CDR3 sequence is 15 residues long. Looked up from germline, CDR1 is SGDLS and CDR2 is YYNGEE. V dropped 4 bases and J dropped 7; count of bases not matched to a gene: 8. The CDR3 loop reads CASSRPSGRSNEQFF. In DNA, the CDR3 is TGTGCCAGCAGCCGCCCTAGCGGGAGATCGAATGAGCAGTTCTTC.

The chain recombines TRBV21-1 with TRBJ2-3; the DNA was not compared with TRBD2, the D call given in the table. TRBV21-1 constitutes a pseudogene. This CDR3 region has 16 residues. The CDR3 region is CASSKTTSGRADTQYF. DNA of the CDR3: TGTGCCAGCAGCAAAACCACTAGCGGGAGGGCAGATACGCAGTATTTT.

The rearrangement joins TRBV2 to TRBJ1-6, with TRBD1 matching 7 bases. Per the germline V gene, CDR1 is SNHLY and CDR2 is FYNNEI. With 4 bases clipped from V and 3 bases from J, the junction kept 12 bases outside the gene matches. This CDR3 spans 18 amino acids. CDR3 nucleotides: TGTGCCAGCAGTGTTATCCAGGCAGGGGGGTACTATAATTCACCCCTCCACTTT. It codes for CASSVIQAGGYYNSPLHF. The variable domain in full, completed from reference TRBV2 and TRBJ1-6, reads EPEVTQTPSHQVTQMGQEVILRCVPISNHLYFYWYRQILGQKVEFLVSFYNNEISEKSEIFDDQFSVERPDGSNFTLKIRSTKLEDSAMYFCASSVIQAGGYYNSPLHFGNGTRLTVT.

This clone was picked up many times. CDR3 sequence reads: CASNPSGTYQETQYF. For the CDR3, the DNA is TGCGCCAGCAACCCTTCCGGGACGTACCAAGAGACCCAGTACTTC. The genes are TRBV5-1 and TRBJ2-5; D might be TRBD1 or TRBD2, each matching 5 bases. V was cut by 6 bases and J by 0 bases, with 15 bases left in between. CDR3 length equals 15 residues. Germline-derived CDR1 and CDR2 are SGHRS and YFSETQ.

This clone was counted a few times. The gene calls are TRBV7-9 and TRBJ1-2, with 9 bases identical to TRBD1. The CDR3 is 15 residues long. Losses at the gene ends were 4 bases for V and 6 bases for J; bases not matched to a gene: 9. Germline CDR1 reads SEHNR; CDR2 reads FQNEAQ (reference sequence). The CDR3 bases are TGTGCCAGCAGCTCGGGACAGGGAGTTTTCGATGGCTACACCTTC. It codes for CASSSGQGVFDGYTF.

The rearrangement uses TRBV2 and TRBJ2-7; D gene uncertain. CDR3 length: 15 residues. V lost 2 bases and J lost 2, with 13 bases in between. In germline, CDR1 is SNHLY, CDR2 FYNNEI. The CDR3 sequence is CASSEMIQVTYEQYF. As DNA, the CDR3 is TGTGCCAGCAGTGAAATGATTCAGGTTACCTACGAGCAGTACTTC. Full variable domain (missing parts from reference TRBV2 and TRBJ2-7): EPEVTQTPSHQVTQMGQEVILRCVPISNHLYFYWYRQILGQKVEFLVSFYNNEISEKSEIFDDQFSVERPDGSNFTLKIRSTKLEDSAMYFCASSEMIQVTYEQYFGPGTRLTVT.

The V and J genes are TRBV19 and TRBJ2-7; TRBD1 or TRBD2 may be the D gene (5 bases each). CDR3 length equals 15 residues. V was pared by 5 bases and J by 3 bases, with 17 bases between. Germline assignment: CDR1 LNHDA and CDR2 SQIVND (reference sequence). CDR3 sequence: CASSPNRDGHYEQYF. The CDR3 region has the DNA TGTGCCAGTAGTCCCAACCGGGACGGCCACTACGAGCAGTACTTC.

V gene TRBV5-1 combines with J gene TRBJ2-7; 9 nucleotides match TRBD1. V lost 5 bases, J lost 2 bases, and 8 bases stayed unmatched. The CDR3 spans 15 residues. Per germline, CDR1 SGHRS and CDR2 YFSETQ. The CDR3 protein is CASRDTGGSPYEQYF. As DNA, the CDR3 is TGCGCCAGCAGGGACACAGGGGGCTCGCCCTACGAGCAGTACTTC.

This clone was observed a few times. This chain links TRBV6-5 with TRBJ2-7; D may correspond to TRBD1 or TRBD2 (5 bases each). Deletions cut 8 bases from V and 6 bases from J, with 17 bases between. The CDR3 loop spans 13 amino acids. Per germline, CDR1 MNHEY and CDR2 SVGAGI. CDR3 protein: CASQWDRRGEQYF. CDR3 DNA: TGTGCCAGCCAATGGGACCGTCGGGGCGAGCAGTACTTC.

This clone has at least ten counts. The chain joins TRBV7-2 to TRBJ2-5; the D gene is possibly TRBD2 (5 bases). Looked up from germline, CDR1 is SGHTA and CDR2 is FQGNSA. CDR3 length equals 13 residues. With 5 bases removed from V and 5 bases from J, the gap between germline ends came to 12 bases. The CDR3 here is CASSRAAIETQYF. Written as DNA, the CDR3 is TGTGCCAGCAGCCGAGCGGCTATTGAGACCCAGTACTTC. The full variable domain, with the rest looked up from reference TRBV7-2 and TRBJ2-5, is GAGVSQSPSNKVTEKGKDVELRCDPISGHTALYWYRQSLGQGLEFLIYFQGNSAPDKSGLPSDRFSAERTGGSVSTLTIQRTQQEDSAVYLCASSRAAIETQYFGPGTRLLVL.

The chain joins TRBV27 to TRBJ1-2, with TRBD1 matching over 7 bases. The germline V gene encodes CDR1 MNHEY and CDR2 SMNVEV (reference sequence). The CDR3 consists of 13 residues. The trim removed 6 bases at V and 4 bases at J, leaving 5 bases unmatched. CDR3: CASRGTASYGYTF. CDR3 nucleotide sequence: TGTGCCAGCAGGGGGACAGCCTCCTATGGCTACACCTTC.

This sequence joins TRBV29-1 and TRBJ2-4; D call uncertain. Germline values: CDR1 SQVTM, CDR2 ANQGSEA. This CDR3 comprises 12 residues. V was clipped by 4 bases and J by 7 bases, with 11 bases between them. CDR3 sequence: CSVAPLGNIQYF. The CDR3 bases are TGCAGCGTTGCCCCTCTGGGGAACATTCAGTACTTC.

The table lists this clone with a few counts. The chain carries TRBV2 and TRBJ2-3; 8 nucleotides line up with TRBD2. The germline V gene encodes CDR1 SNHLY and CDR2 FYNNEI. V trimming: 9 bases; J trimming: 6 bases; junction bases outside the gene matches: 14. The CDR3 is 15 amino acids. In DNA, the CDR3 is TGTGCCAGTCACGCGGGACTAGTGACTGGGGATACGCAGTATTTT. This gives the protein CASHAGLVTGDTQYF.

The table lists this clone with a few counts. The chain recombines TRBV5-8 with TRBJ2-1, with D perhaps matching TRBD1 (5 bases). There are 11 residues in the CDR3. The germline V gene has CDR1 SGHTS and CDR2 YDEGEE. Trimming pared 5 bases from V and 15 bases from J, leaving 15 bases between. The CDR3 DNA reads TGTGCCAGCAGACTTAGGGGTAACACGTTCTTC. Its protein product is CASRLRGNTFF.